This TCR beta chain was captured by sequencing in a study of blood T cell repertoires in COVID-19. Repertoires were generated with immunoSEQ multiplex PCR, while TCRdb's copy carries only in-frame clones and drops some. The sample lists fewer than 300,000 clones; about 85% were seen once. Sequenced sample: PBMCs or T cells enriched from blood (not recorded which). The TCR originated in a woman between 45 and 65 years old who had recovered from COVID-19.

The CDR3 DNA follows: TGTGCCAGCAGCCCCTCGGTACAAGAGACCCAGTACTTC. It is translated as CASSPSVQETQYF. V is TRBV6-2 or TRBV6-3 and J is TRBJ2-5; no clear D gene. The CDR3 consists of 13 residues. Germline-derived CDR1 and CDR2 are MNHEY and SVGEGT. Deletions cut 6 bases from V and 2 bases from J, with 10 bases between.